Below are 3 T cell receptor beta chains sequenced from a single sample in a study of T-cell reconstitution after alpha-beta-depleted transplantation in children. A library of TCRbeta sequences, prepared with unique molecular identifiers, was generated. TCRdb reanalysed the PCR reads using MiXCR and keeps one entry per CDR3 protein. The sample records about 590,000 distinct CDR3 sequences, about an eighth being singletons. The starting material was PBMCs, mostly from graft donor cells, obtained 360 days after TCRalphabeta/CD19-depleted stem cell transplant. These receptors were collected from a male patient aged 10 to 17 who had a stem cell transplant for acute myeloid leukemia, so the T cells may come from the graft donor.

This clonotype was seen a few times. The rearrangement uses TRBV9 and TRBJ2-7; maybe TRBD1 (6 bases). The CDR3 runs 14 residues. Germline loops: CDR1 SGDLS, CDR2 YYNGEE. Between the trimmed V and J ends, which lost 0 bases and 5 bases, there was a span of 12 bases. CDR3 sequence (DNA): TGTGCCAGCAGCGTAGAGGTAGGGGACAACGAGCAGTACTTC. It codes for CASSVEVGDNEQYF.

This clonotype has only a few counts. V is TRBV29-1 and J is TRBJ2-5; possibly TRBD1 or TRBD2 for D (5 bases each). V shed 3 bases and J shed 7 bases, with 18 bases lying between them. CDR3 size: 14 residues. Germline loops: CDR1 SQVTM, CDR2 ANQGSEA. CDR3 loop: CSVDRDGNVGTQYF. CDR3 coding DNA: TGCAGCGTTGATAGGGACGGCAATGTTGGGACCCAGTACTTC.

In its sample, this clonotype was seen a few times. The chain employs TRBV7-2 and TRBJ2-1; TRBD2 agrees at 7 bases. The CDR3 length is 14 residues. V trimming: 4 bases; J trimming: 5 bases; junction bases outside the gene matches: 5. Per germline, CDR1 SGHTA and CDR2 FQGNSA. As DNA, the CDR3 is TGTGCCAGCAGCTGGTGGGAGGGCCACAATGAGCAGTTCTTC. It codes for CASSWWEGHNEQFF.